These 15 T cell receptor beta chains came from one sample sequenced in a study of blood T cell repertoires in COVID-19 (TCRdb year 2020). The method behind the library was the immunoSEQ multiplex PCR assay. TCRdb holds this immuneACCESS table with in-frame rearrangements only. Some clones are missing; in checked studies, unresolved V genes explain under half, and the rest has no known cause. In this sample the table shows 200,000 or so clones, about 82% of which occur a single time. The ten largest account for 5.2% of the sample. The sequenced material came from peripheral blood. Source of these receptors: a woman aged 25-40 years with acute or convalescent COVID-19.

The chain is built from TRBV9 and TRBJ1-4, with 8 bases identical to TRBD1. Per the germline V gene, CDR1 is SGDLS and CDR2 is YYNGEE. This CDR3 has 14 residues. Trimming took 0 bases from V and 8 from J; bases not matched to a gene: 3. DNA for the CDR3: TGTGCCAGCAGCGTAGGACAGGGGAGCGAAAAACTGTTTTTT. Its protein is CASSVGQGSEKLFF.

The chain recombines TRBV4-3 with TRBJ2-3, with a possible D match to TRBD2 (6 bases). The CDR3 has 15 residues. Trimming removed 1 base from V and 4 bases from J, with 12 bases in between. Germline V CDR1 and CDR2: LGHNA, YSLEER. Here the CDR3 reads CASSQAPGVSDTQYF. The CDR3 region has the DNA TGCGCCAGCAGCCAAGCGCCGGGAGTTTCAGATACGCAGTATTTT.

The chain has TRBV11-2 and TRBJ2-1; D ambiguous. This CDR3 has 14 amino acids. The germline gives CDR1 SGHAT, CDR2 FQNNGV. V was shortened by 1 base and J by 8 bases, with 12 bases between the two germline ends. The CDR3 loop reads CASSLGHSVDEQFF. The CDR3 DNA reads TGTGCCAGCAGCTTAGGACACTCAGTCGATGAGCAGTTCTTC. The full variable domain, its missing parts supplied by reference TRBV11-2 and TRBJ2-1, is EAGVAQSPRYKIIEKRQSVAFWCNPISGHATLYWYQQILGQGPKLLIQFQNNGVVDDSQLPKDRFSAERLKGVDSTLKIQPAKLEDSAVYLCASSLGHSVDEQFFGPGTRLTVL.

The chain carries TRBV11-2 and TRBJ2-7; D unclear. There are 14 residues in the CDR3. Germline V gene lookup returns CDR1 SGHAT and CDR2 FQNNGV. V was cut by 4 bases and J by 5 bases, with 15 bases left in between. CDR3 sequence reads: CASSSQTVQDEQYF. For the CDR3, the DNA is TGTGCCAGCAGCTCTCAGACCGTTCAGGACGAGCAGTACTTC.

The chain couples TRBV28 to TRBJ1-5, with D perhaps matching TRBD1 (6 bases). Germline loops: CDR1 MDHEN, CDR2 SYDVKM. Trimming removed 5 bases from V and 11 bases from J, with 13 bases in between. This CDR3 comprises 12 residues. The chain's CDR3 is CASSTRTDAQHF. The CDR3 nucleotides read TGTGCCAGCAGTACAAGGACAGATGCCCAGCATTTT.

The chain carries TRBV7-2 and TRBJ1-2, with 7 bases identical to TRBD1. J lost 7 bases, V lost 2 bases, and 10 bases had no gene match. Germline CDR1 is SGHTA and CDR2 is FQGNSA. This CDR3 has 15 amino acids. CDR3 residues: CASSLTVRQGTGYTF. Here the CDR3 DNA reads TGTGCCAGCAGCTTAACTGTCAGACAGGGTACTGGCTACACCTTC.

The CDR3 DNA follows: TGTGCCACCCGAAATAGAGAGAATAATGAAAAACTGTTTTTT. This encodes CATRNRENNEKLFF. The chain recombines TRBV19 with TRBJ1-4; D gene uncertain. This CDR3 region has 14 residues. The V end lost 10 bases, the J end lost 4 bases, and 16 bases lay between the germline ends. The germline CDR1 and CDR2 sequences are LNHDA and SQIVND (reference sequence).

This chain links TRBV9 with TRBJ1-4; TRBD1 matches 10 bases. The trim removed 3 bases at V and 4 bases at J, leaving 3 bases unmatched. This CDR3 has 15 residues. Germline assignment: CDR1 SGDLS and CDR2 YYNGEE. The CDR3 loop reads CASSGGQGVNEKLFF. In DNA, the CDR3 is TGTGCCAGCAGCGGTGGACAGGGGGTTAATGAAAAACTGTTTTTT. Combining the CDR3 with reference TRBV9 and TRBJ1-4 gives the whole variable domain DSGVTQTPKHLITATGQRVTLRCSPRSGDLSVYWYQQSLDQGLQFLIQYYNGEERAKGNILERFSAQQFPDLHSELNLSSLELGDSALYFCASSGGQGVNEKLFFGSGTQLSVL.

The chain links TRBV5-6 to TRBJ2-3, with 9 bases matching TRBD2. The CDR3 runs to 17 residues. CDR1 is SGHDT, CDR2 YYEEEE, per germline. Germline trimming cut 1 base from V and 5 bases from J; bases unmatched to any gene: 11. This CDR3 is CASSLILAGREGDTQYF. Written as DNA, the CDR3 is TGTGCCAGCAGCTTGATCCTAGCGGGACGAGAGGGAGATACGCAGTATTTT.

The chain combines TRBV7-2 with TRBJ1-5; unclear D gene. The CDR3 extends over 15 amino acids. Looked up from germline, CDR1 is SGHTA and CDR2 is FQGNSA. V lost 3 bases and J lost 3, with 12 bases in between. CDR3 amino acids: CASSLGTGNNQPQHF. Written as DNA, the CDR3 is TGTGCCAGCAGCTTGGGAACCGGGAACAATCAGCCCCAGCATTTT.

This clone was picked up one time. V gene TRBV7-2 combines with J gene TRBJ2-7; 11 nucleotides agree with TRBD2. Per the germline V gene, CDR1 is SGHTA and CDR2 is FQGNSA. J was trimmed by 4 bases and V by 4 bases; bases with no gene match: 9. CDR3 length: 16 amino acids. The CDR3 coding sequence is TGTGCCAGCAGCTCTAGCGGGGGGAAGTCATTTTACGAGCAGTACTTC. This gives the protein CASSSSGGKSFYEQYF.

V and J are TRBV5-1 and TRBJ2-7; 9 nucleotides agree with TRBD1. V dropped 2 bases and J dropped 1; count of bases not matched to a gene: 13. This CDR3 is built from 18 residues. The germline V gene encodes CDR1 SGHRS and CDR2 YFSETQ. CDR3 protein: CASSFGLTSGTGSYEQYF. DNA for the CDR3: TGCGCCAGCAGCTTTGGACTCACCTCCGGGACAGGGTCCTACGAGCAGTACTTC.

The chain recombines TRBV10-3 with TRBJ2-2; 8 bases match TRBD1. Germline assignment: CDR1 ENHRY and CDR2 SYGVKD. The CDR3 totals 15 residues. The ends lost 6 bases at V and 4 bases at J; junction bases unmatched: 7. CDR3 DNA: TGTGCCATCAGCTTGGACAGGGCGCGCACCGGGGAGCTGTTTTTT. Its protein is CAISLDRARTGELFF.

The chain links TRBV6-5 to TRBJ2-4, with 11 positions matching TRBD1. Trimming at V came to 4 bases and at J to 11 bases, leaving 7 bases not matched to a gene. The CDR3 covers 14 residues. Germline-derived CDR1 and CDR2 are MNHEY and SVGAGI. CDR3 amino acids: CASSWKGQGGLQYF. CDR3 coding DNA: TGTGCCAGCAGTTGGAAGGGACAGGGGGGACTTCAGTACTTC.

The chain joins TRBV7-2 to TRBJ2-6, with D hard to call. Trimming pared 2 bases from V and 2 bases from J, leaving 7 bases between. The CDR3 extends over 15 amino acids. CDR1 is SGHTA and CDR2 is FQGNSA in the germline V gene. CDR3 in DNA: TGTGCCAGCAGCTTATCTAGTGCTGGGGCCAACGTCCTGACTTTC. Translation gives CASSLSSAGANVLTF.